The rows below give T cell receptor beta chains drawn from one sample of a study of low-dose radiotherapy and immunotherapy resistance in tumors. Via MiXCR, TCRdb re-called the reads, giving one row per CDR3 protein. The sample consists of approximately 80,000 distinct CDR3 sequences, around 17% of them appearing once. Sample: PBMCs, taken after low-dose radiotherapy plus immunotherapy. These receptor sequences come from a male donor with prostate cancer. The CDR3 runs from the conserved cysteine through the conserved F or W. A D gene is named only where the DNA matches it firmly. Size is omitted from some rows. Given values are once, few, many or a class for expanded clones.

CASTPLEVAGTEAFF TGTGCCAGCACCCCCCTGGAGGTAGCAGGCACTGAAGCTTTCTTT TRBJ1-1 NA many TRBV7-8
CASSQETGSTEAFF TGTGCCAGCAGCCAAGAGACAGGGAGCACTGAAGCTTTCTTT TRBJ1-1 TRBD1 many TRBV4-2
CATSDRRQGTDTQYF TGTGCCACCAGTGATCGCCGGCAGGGCACAGATACGCAGTATTTT TRBJ2-3 NA many TRBV24-1
CASSIRGTYNEQFF TGTGCCAGTAGTATACGGGGAACCTACAATGAGCAGTTCTTC TRBJ2-1 NA many TRBV19
CAISPGGKETQYF TGTGCCATCAGTCCGGGCGGAAAGGAGACCCAGTACTTC TRBJ2-5 NA NA TRBV10-3
CSVTRGRTDTQYF TGCAGCGTTACTCGGGGCCGCACAGATACGCAGTATTTT TRBJ2-3 NA many TRBV29-1
CASSTRQGLTGELFF TGTGCCAGCAGTACCCGACAGGGGTTAACCGGGGAGCTGTTTTTT TRBJ2-2 TRBD1 many TRBV28
CASSESILQPQHF TGTGCCAGCAGTGAGTCCATCCTGCAGCCCCAGCATTTT TRBJ1-5 NA many TRBV6-1
CSELRDRGCEQYF TGCAGTGAGCTCCGGGACAGGGGATGCGAGCAGTACTTC TRBJ2-7 TRBD1 many TRBV29-1
CASSLSRTPHEQYF TGTGCCAGCAGTTTATCGCGGACCCCCCACGAGCAGTACTTC TRBJ2-7 NA NA TRBV27
CASSRAGNTGELFF TGTGCCAGCAGCAGAGCGGGGAACACCGGGGAGCTGTTTTTT TRBJ2-2 NA many TRBV7-2
CASSARQGGNTEAFF TGTGCCAGCAGCGCACGACAGGGCGGGAACACTGAAGCTTTCTTT TRBJ1-1 TRBD1 many TRBV3-1
CASSLGPERKLFF TGTGCCAGCAGTTTGGGACCAGAGAGAAAACTGTTTTTT TRBJ1-4 NA many TRBV6-5
CASSFSDRVFYEQYF TGTGCCAGCAGTTTTTCGGACAGGGTTTTCTACGAGCAGTACTTC TRBJ2-7 TRBD1 many TRBV28
CASGKGTGGTYEQYF TGTGCCAGCGGCAAGGGGACAGGGGGTACCTACGAGCAGTACTTC TRBJ2-7 TRBD1 many TRBV2
CASSFQRLSGEQYF TGTGCCAGCAGTTTCCAGCGGTTGTCTGGGGAGCAGTACTTC TRBJ2-7 NA NA TRBV28
CASSLTPGTQYF TGTGCCAGCAGCTTAACCCCAGGAACCCAGTACTTC TRBJ2-5 NA many TRBV7-2
CASSVGQGRGEKLFF TGTGCCAGCAGCGTCGGACAGGGAAGAGGAGAAAAACTGTTTTTT TRBJ1-4 TRBD1 many TRBV25-1
CSARQGASPNQPQHF TGCAGTGCCCGACAGGGGGCATCCCCCAATCAGCCCCAGCATTTT TRBJ1-5 TRBD1 many TRBV20-1
CAISESEGAGEKLFF TGTGCCATCAGTGAGTCGGAGGGCGCCGGAGAAAAACTGTTTTTT TRBJ1-4 NA NA TRBV10-3
CSVEPGINQPQHF TGCAGCGTTGAACCGGGGATCAATCAGCCCCAGCATTTT TRBJ1-5 NA many TRBV29-1
CASSTGTSLSTQYF TGTGCCAGCAGCACCGGGACTAGCCTCAGTACGCAGTATTTT TRBJ2-3 TRBD2 NA TRBV7-2
CASSTGTAYEQYF TGTGCCAGCAGCACCGGGACCGCCTACGAGCAGTACTTC TRBJ2-7 NA many TRBV6-2/TRBV6-3
CSAKTGKNTEAFF TGCAGTGCTAAGACAGGAAAGAACACTGAAGCTTTCTTT TRBJ1-1 NA NA TRBV20-1
CSARGAEKLFF TGCAGTGCTAGAGGGGCGGAAAAACTGTTTTTT TRBJ1-4 NA many TRBV20-1
CASSFVGLVGETQYF TGCGCCAGCAGCTTCGTGGGACTAGTTGGAGAGACCCAGTACTTC TRBJ2-5 TRBD2 many TRBV5-1
CASGLVSGTSNYGYTF TGTGCTAGTGGTTTGGTTTCCGGGACAAGTAACTATGGCTACACCTTC TRBJ1-2 NA many TRBV12-5
CASRNSGVSGDTQYF TGTGCCAGCAGAAATAGCGGGGTCTCGGGAGATACGCAGTATTTT TRBJ2-3 TRBD2 many TRBV28
CASSLGLAGDGHEQFF TGTGCCAGCAGCTTGGGACTAGCGGGAGACGGGCATGAGCAGTTCTTC TRBJ2-1 TRBD2 many TRBV7-3
CASGGGEETQYF TGTGCCAGCGGGGGCGGGGAAGAGACCCAGTACTTC TRBJ2-5 NA NA TRBV7-9
CASSLSPSGTSGEQYF TGTGCCAGCAGTTTAAGTCCTAGCGGGACCTCTGGGGAGCAGTACTTC TRBJ2-7 TRBD2 many TRBV28
CASSPGTSGLEQYF TGCGCCAGCAGCCCCGGGACTAGCGGCCTGGAGCAGTACTTC TRBJ2-7 TRBD2 NA TRBV5-1
CASSLSGEAFF TGTGCCAGCAGTTTATCGGGTGAAGCTTTCTTT TRBJ1-1 NA many TRBV28
CASSSRDSGRSNNEQFF TGTGCCAGCAGCTCCCGGGATAGCGGGAGGAGTAACAATGAGCAGTTCTTC TRBJ2-1 TRBD2 many TRBV3-1
CASRHHIAGSSYEQYF TGTGCCAGCAGACACCACATAGCGGGGAGCTCCTACGAGCAGTACTTC TRBJ2-7 TRBD2 few TRBV28
CASSPRTSGITTSTDTQYF TGTGCCAGCAGCCCAAGAACTAGCGGGATTACTACTAGCACAGATACGCAGTATTTT TRBJ2-3 TRBD2 many TRBV7-2
CSARDDRVSSYNEQFF TGCAGTGCTAGAGATGACAGGGTAAGCTCCTACAATGAGCAGTTCTTC TRBJ2-1 TRBD1 NA TRBV20-1
CASQRQSEKLFF TGCGCCAGCCAGCGCCAAAGTGAAAAACTGTTTTTT TRBJ1-4 NA once TRBV4-1